The 16 T cell receptor beta chains in this list originate from one sample, sequenced in a study of shared clonotypes between healthy human individuals. Libraries were prepared by immunoSEQ multiplex PCR; TCRdb keeps only in-frame clonotypes and omits some of them. The data show some 2,100,000 clones, approximately 95% seen once. The sample was naive CD4+ T cells sorted from blood. Subset of the sample: CD45RA+ positively selected. Receptors originate from a man between 18 and 29 years old in good health.

This sequence joins TRBV29-1 and TRBJ1-2; D is ambiguous. CDR1 is SQVTM, CDR2 ANQGSEA, per germline. CDR3 length: 12 amino acids. Trimming took 0 bases from V and 0 from J, leaving 2 bases between them. CDR3 amino acids: CSVEETNYGYTF. CDR3 DNA sequence: TGCAGCGTTGAAGAGACTAACTATGGCTACACCTTC.

This clone came up once. V and J are TRBV7-2 and TRBJ2-7, with 9 positions matching TRBD1. J was trimmed by 3 bases and V by 1 base; bases with no gene match: 7. The V gene's germline CDR1 is SGHTA and CDR2 FQGNSA. The CDR3 is 16 residues long. The CDR3 reads CASSLGDRGRDYEQYF. For the CDR3, the DNA is TGTGCCAGCAGCTTAGGTGACAGGGGGAGAGACTACGAGCAGTACTTC.

V is TRBV18 and J is TRBJ1-5; no definite D call. Trimming took off 2 bases at V and 3 bases at J, with 8 bases between the two ends. From germline, CDR1 is KGHSH and CDR2 LQKENI. CDR3 length: 14 amino acids. As DNA, the CDR3 is TGTGCCAGCTCACCAGGGTCATTCAATCAGCCCCAGCATTTT. Amino acids: CASSPGSFNQPQHF.

V usage is TRBV5-4 and J usage is TRBJ2-1; the D is unclear. With 3 bases removed from V and 4 bases from J, the gap between germline ends came to 23 bases. The CDR3 runs 18 residues. Germline CDR1 SGHNT, CDR2 YYREEE (reference sequence). CDR3 sequence: CASSSPPGAGRGYNEQFF. CDR3 coding DNA: TGTGCCAGCAGCTCCCCTCCGGGCGCAGGCCGTGGGTACAATGAGCAGTTCTTC.

The rearrangement uses TRBV4-3 and TRBJ2-7; D possibly corresponds to TRBD1 (6 bases). CDR3 size: 17 residues. V lost 0 bases and J 3 bases, leaving 18 bases between the germline ends. Looked up from germline, CDR1 is LGHNA and CDR2 is YSLEER. The CDR3 nucleotides are TGCGCCAGCAGCCAAGAGGCAGGGGCAGCGCAATTCTACGAGCAGTACTTC. Amino acids: CASSQEAGAAQFYEQYF.

V and J are TRBV28 and TRBJ1-1, with D possibly matching TRBD1 (6 bases). Germline CDR1 is MDHEN and CDR2 is SYDVKM. The CDR3 has 12 residues. Trimming stripped 8 bases from V and 8 bases from J, with 15 bases between. CDR3 protein: CASWGGRREAFF. The CDR3 nucleotides read TGTGCCAGCTGGGGGGGGCGCCGAGAAGCTTTCTTT.

This clone appeared once. The rearrangement links TRBV7-8 to TRBJ2-7, with TRBD1 as a possible D gene (6 bases). V lost 2 bases to trimming and J lost 0 bases, with 20 bases between them. The length of the CDR3 is 18 residues. Germline V gene lookup returns CDR1 SGHVS and CDR2 FQNEAQ. The CDR3 reads CASSLRDIRQISSYEQYF. The CDR3 coding sequence is TGTGCCAGCAGCTTAAGGGACATACGACAAATAAGCTCCTACGAGCAGTACTTC.

The chain combines TRBV6-5 with TRBJ2-1; 8 bases are shared with TRBD2. The V gene's germline CDR1 is MNHEY and CDR2 SVGAGI. This CDR3 comprises 13 residues. The V segment lost 7 bases and the J segment 9 bases; nucleotides outside the gene matches: 8. The CDR3 DNA sequence: TGTGCCAGCACCCAGCGGGAGAACAGTGAGCAGTTCTTC. It specifies CASTQRENSEQFF.

CDR3 protein: CASSLVAALNTGELFF. CDR3 bases: TGCGCCAGCAGCTTGGTAGCGGCCCTTAACACCGGGGAGCTGTTTTTT. The gene calls are TRBV5-1 and TRBJ2-2, with D perhaps matching TRBD2 (6 bases). Trimming cost V 0 bases and J 2 bases, with 11 bases left between them. The CDR3 is made up of 16 amino acids. Per germline, CDR1 SGHRS and CDR2 YFSETQ.

The chain is built from TRBV5-1 and TRBJ2-7, with D perhaps TRBD2 (6 bases). The CDR3 sequence is 14 residues long. V lost 3 bases and J lost 2, with 12 bases in between. Germline V gene lookup returns CDR1 SGHRS and CDR2 YFSETQ. The CDR3 coding sequence is TGCGCCAGCAGCTACATGGGGGGAACCTACGAGCAGTACTTC. As protein: CASSYMGGTYEQYF.

This clone was counted once. The chain joins TRBV28 to TRBJ1-1; maybe TRBD1 (6 bases). The CDR3 length is 14 residues. Germline V CDR1 and CDR2: MDHEN, SYDVKM. Trimming took 11 bases from V and 2 from J, leaving 18 bases between them. In nucleotides, the CDR3 is TGTGCCGTCAAGTCCGGGGGGCGAAACACTGAAGCTTTCTTT. Translation: CAVKSGGRNTEAFF.

In its sample, this clone was seen once. The chain employs TRBV7-2 and TRBJ2-7; 7 bases agree with TRBD2. The CDR3 covers 15 residues. Unmatched junction bases numbered 9, after V lost 3 bases and J lost 4 bases. Germline CDR1 SGHTA, CDR2 FQGNSA. The CDR3 here is CASSFRGAGSYEQYF. CDR3 nucleotides: TGTGCCAGCAGCTTTCGGGGAGCGGGGTCATACGAGCAGTACTTC.

The CDR3, as DNA: TGTGCCAGCAGCACCAGCGGGAGTAGCACAGATACGCAGTATTTT. It specifies CASSTSGSSTDTQYF. The rearrangement joins TRBV25-1 to TRBJ2-3; 8 positions agree with TRBD2. The germline CDR1 and CDR2 sequences are MGHDK and SYGVNS. J gave up 0 bases and V 6 bases, and 5 bases lay outside the gene matches. The CDR3 is made up of 15 amino acids.

The chain combines TRBV18 with TRBJ2-5; no clear D gene. V lost 3 bases and J lost 2, with 13 bases in between. Germline lookup yields CDR1 KGHSH and CDR2 LQKENI. The CDR3 is 15 residues long. In nucleotides, the CDR3 is TGTGCCAGCTCACCGCAAGGCCAACCTCAAGAGACCCAGTACTTC. Translating it yields CASSPQGQPQETQYF.

CDR3 sequence: CAWSVSSGRGETQYF. The CDR3 DNA is TGTGCCTGGAGTGTGTCTAGCGGGCGGGGAGAGACCCAGTACTTC. This chain links TRBV30 with TRBJ2-5; 8 bases are a match to TRBD2. After removal of 0 bases from V and 4 bases from J, the junction contained 7 bases not matched to a gene. This CDR3 is 15 amino acids long. CDR1 is GTSNPN, CDR2 SVGIG, per germline (reference sequence). The variable domain in full, completed from reference TRBV30 and TRBJ2-5, reads SQTIHQWPATLVQPVGSPLSLECTVEGTSNPNLYWYRQAAGRGLQLLFYSVGIGQISSEVPQNLSASRPQDRQFILSSKKLLLSDSGFYLCAWSVSSGRGETQYFGPGTRLLVL.

The V call is TRBV9, the J call TRBJ2-1; tentatively, D is TRBD2 (6 bases). The ends were cut back, 3 bases at V and 4 bases at J, with 14 bases in the middle. Germline CDR1 and CDR2: SGDLS and YYNGEE. This CDR3 spans 15 amino acids. The DNA of the CDR3 is TGTGCCAGCAGCGCTGGACTTGGGACTTACAATGAGCAGTTCTTC. Amino acids: CASSAGLGTYNEQFF.